Below are 23 T cell receptor beta chains sequenced from a single sample in a study of blood T cell repertoires in COVID-19. This table comes from immunoSEQ multiplex PCR, and its TCRdb copy is limited to in-frame clones, with some not included. Of under 200,000 clones listed, roughly 80% were seen once; the top ten hold approximately 10%. The sample taken for sequencing was peripheral blood. The receptors here all came from a man aged 70-80 years with active or convalescent COVID-19.

The chain uses TRBV15 and TRBJ2-3; the D gene is possibly TRBD1 (5 bases). This CDR3 is built from 13 residues. Germline CDR1 and CDR2: LNHNV and YYDKDF (reference sequence). V was cut by 0 bases and J by 8 bases, with 9 bases left in between. CDR3: CATSRDQGGTQYF. The CDR3 DNA is TGTGCCACCAGCAGAGATCAGGGTGGTACGCAGTATTTT. The full variable domain, its missing parts supplied by reference TRBV15 and TRBJ2-3, is DAMVIQNPRYQVTQFGKPVTLSCSQTLNHNVMYWYQQKSSQAPKLLFHYYDKDFNNEADTPDNFQSRRPNTSFCFLDIRSPGLGDTAMYLCATSRDQGGTQYFGPGTRLTVL.

This clone was seen repeatedly, ten times or more. For the CDR3, the DNA is TGTGCCAGCAACTCGATGACACCGACGACAAAGCTGTTTTTT. Its protein is CASNSMTPTTKLFF. The chain carries TRBV19 and TRBJ2-2; D is ambiguous. The V and J ends lost 9 bases and 12 bases respectively, with 23 bases between them. The CDR3 has 14 amino acids. Looked up from germline, CDR1 is LNHDA and CDR2 is SQIVND (reference sequence).

This clone has just a few counts. The genes are TRBV7-2 and TRBJ1-5; TRBD1 aligns across 7 bases. Germline V gives CDR1 SGHTA, CDR2 FQGNSA. CDR3 length equals 15 residues. V shed 5 bases and J 7 bases; nucleotides not matched to a gene: 11. CDR3 residues: CASSPWDSPTQPQHF. The CDR3 DNA is TGTGCCAGCAGCCCCTGGGACAGTCCTACCCAGCCCCAGCATTTT.

This rearrangement joins TRBV9 to TRBJ1-1; perhaps TRBD1 as D (6 bases). This CDR3 is built from 14 residues. The germline CDR1 and CDR2 sequences are SGDLS and YYNGEE. V gave up 0 bases and J gave up 11 bases, with 17 bases separating them. CDR3: CASSVGRQGRAAFF. CDR3 DNA: TGTGCCAGCAGCGTAGGGAGGCAGGGGAGAGCGGCTTTCTTT.

The chain joins TRBV25-1 to TRBJ2-2, with D perhaps TRBD1 (6 bases). V lost 8 bases and J 0 bases, leaving 7 bases between the germline ends. The V gene's germline CDR1 is MGHDK and CDR2 SYGVNS. The CDR3 is made up of 13 amino acids. CDR3 in amino acids: CASGQSNTGELFF. In nucleotides, the CDR3 is TGTGCCAGCGGACAGTCGAACACCGGGGAGCTGTTTTTT.

The chain couples TRBV5-4 to TRBJ2-3, with D hard to call. The CDR3 loop spans 15 amino acids. Germline V lookup: CDR1 SGHNT, CDR2 YYREEE (reference sequence). V was trimmed by 3 bases and J by 2 bases, leaving 13 bases between them. Written as DNA, the CDR3 is TGTGCCAGCAGCTCTCCCGCAGCGCCCACAGATACGCAGTATTTT. It yields the protein CASSSPAAPTDTQYF.

The chain employs TRBV7-9 and TRBJ2-3; TRBD2 is a possible D gene (5 bases). Germline loops: CDR1 SEHNR, CDR2 FQNEAQ (reference sequence). The CDR3 has 12 amino acids. Trimming shortened V by 11 bases and J by 5 bases, and 14 bases separated the two germline ends. The CDR3 sequence is CAFRGSGDTQYF. The CDR3 DNA reads as TGTGCCTTCCGGGGATCTGGAGATACGCAGTATTTT.

The chain carries TRBV14 and TRBJ1-3, with D perhaps TRBD1 (5 bases). Trimming stripped 0 bases from V and 8 bases from J, with 14 bases between. The CDR3 loop spans 15 amino acids. Germline loops: CDR1 SGHDN, CDR2 FVKESK. The CDR3 loop reads CASSQDGRTWDTIYF. The CDR3 DNA sequence: TGTGCCAGCAGCCAAGACGGGCGGACATGGGACACCATATATTTT. The full variable domain, rest sourced from reference TRBV14 and TRBJ1-3, is EAGVTQFPSHSVIEKGQTVTLRCDPISGHDNLYWYRRVMGKEIKFLLHFVKESKQDESGMPNNRFLAERTGGTYSTLKVQPAELEDSGVYFCASSQDGRTWDTIYFGEGSWLTVV.

A remark on this clone: At the DNA level, this CDR3 is encoded by other sequences in the same sample as well. The chain links TRBV4-3 to TRBJ1-6; 9 bases align to TRBD1. Trimming removed 2 bases from V and 10 bases from J; junction bases left unmatched: 6. In germline, CDR1 is LGHNA, CDR2 YSLEER. The CDR3 consists of 15 residues. Written as DNA, the CDR3 is TGCGCCAGCAGCCAATACCGGGACAGGGTCTCACCCCTCCACTTT. Protein product: CASSQYRDRVSPLHF.

This clone has only a few counts. V usage is TRBV28 and J usage is TRBJ2-7; D unclear. The CDR3 spans 15 residues. Germline V lookup: CDR1 MDHEN, CDR2 SYDVKM. V was pared by 6 bases and J by 1 base, with 16 bases between. Here the CDR3 DNA reads TGTGCCAGCAGCCTACCTTCAGAGGCATCCTACGAGCAGTACTTC. It codes for CASSLPSEASYEQYF.

This clone was counted once. V gene TRBV14 combines with J gene TRBJ2-1; TRBD2 agrees at 11 bases. Germline-derived CDR1 and CDR2 are SGHDN and FVKESK. Germline trimming cut 1 base from V and 4 bases from J; bases unmatched to any gene: 6. This CDR3 comprises 17 residues. The CDR3 region is CASSQGWGTSGYNEQFF. CDR3 sequence (DNA): TGTGCCAGCAGCCAAGGGTGGGGGACTAGCGGATACAATGAGCAGTTCTTC.

The gene calls are TRBV7-2 and TRBJ1-3; the match to TRBD1 covers 7 bases. The CDR3 loop spans 17 amino acids. Trimming took 2 bases from V and 0 from J; bases not matched to a gene: 7. Germline-derived CDR1 and CDR2 are SGHTA and FQGNSA. The CDR3 reads CASSLSGQAFSGNTIYF. The CDR3 region has the DNA TGTGCCAGCAGCTTAAGCGGACAGGCTTTCTCTGGAAACACCATATATTTT.

This chain joins TRBV7-2 and TRBJ2-5; perhaps TRBD1 as D (5 bases). The germline CDR1 and CDR2 sequences are SGHTA and FQGNSA. The CDR3 contains 14 residues. The V gene lost 7 bases and the J gene lost 4 bases, with 16 bases spanning the gap. CDR3 in DNA: TGTGCCAGCAACCCAGGGTCCCCCCGAGAGACCCAGTACTTC. This sequence encodes CASNPGSPRETQYF.

This clone was observed a handful of times. The chain carries TRBV4-1 and TRBJ1-2, with 9 bases fitting TRBD1. V lost 3 bases and J lost 8; bases outside the gene matches: 13. This CDR3 is 16 amino acids long. The germline gives CDR1 MGHRA, CDR2 YSYEKL. CDR3 residues: CASSQKYRDRDGGYTF. Here the CDR3 DNA reads TGCGCCAGCAGCCAGAAGTACCGGGACAGGGATGGAGGCTACACCTTC.

This chain connects TRBV27 to TRBJ1-5; D is undetermined. CDR1 is MNHEY and CDR2 is SMNVEV in the germline V gene (reference sequence). The V gene lost 2 bases and the J gene lost 1 base, with 6 bases spanning the gap. This CDR3 spans 14 amino acids. The CDR3 is CASSLIRSNQPQHF. The DNA for the CDR3 is TGTGCCAGCAGTTTAATCCGGAGCAATCAGCCCCAGCATTTT.

The chain links TRBV28 to TRBJ1-5; tentatively, D is TRBD1 (6 bases). CDR3 length: 15 residues. The V and J ends lost 5 bases and 11 bases respectively, with 22 bases between them. Germline CDR1 MDHEN, CDR2 SYDVKM. Here the CDR3 reads CASSGRAGVPWSQHF. The CDR3 DNA is TGTGCCAGCAGTGGCCGGGCAGGGGTCCCTTGGTCCCAGCATTTT.

The chain couples TRBV11-3 to TRBJ2-5; 9 nucleotides align to TRBD2. V dropped 2 bases and J dropped 1; count of bases not matched to a gene: 2. The CDR3 spans 15 residues. Germline CDR1 SGHNT, CDR2 YENEEA. CDR3 DNA: TGTGCCAGCAGCTTATCAGCGGGAGGCCAAGAGACCCAGTACTTC. It specifies CASSLSAGGQETQYF.

This rearrangement joins TRBV7-9 to TRBJ1-3; 9 bases align to TRBD1. V dropped 1 base and J dropped 2; count of bases not matched to a gene: 0. The CDR3 is 15 amino acids. The germline gives CDR1 SEHNR, CDR2 FQNEAQ (reference sequence). This CDR3 is CASSLGTGAGNTIYF. DNA of the CDR3: TGTGCCAGCAGCTTAGGGACAGGGGCTGGAAACACCATATATTTT.

The chain uses TRBV7-9 and TRBJ2-2; 10 bases align to TRBD1. The germline CDR1 and CDR2 sequences are SEHNR and FQNEAQ (reference sequence). This CDR3 is 17 amino acids long. Germline trimming cut 6 bases from V and 4 bases from J; bases unmatched to any gene: 11. CDR3 DNA: TGTGCCAGCAGTCTTGCTCCGGGACAGGGGCTCACCGGGGAGCTGTTTTTT. It specifies CASSLAPGQGLTGELFF.

In the case of this clone: Within the sample, other DNA sequences also encode this same CDR3. The rearrangement uses TRBV3-1 (or the pseudogene TRBV3-2) and TRBJ1-1, with 8 positions matching TRBD1. CDR1 is LGHDT and CDR2 is YNNKEL in the germline V gene (reference sequence). The CDR3 totals 14 residues. Losses at the gene ends were 4 bases for V and 0 bases for J; bases not matched to a gene: 1. The chain's CDR3 is CASSRQGMNTEAFF. CDR3 coding DNA: TGTGCCAGCAGCCGACAGGGGATGAACACTGAAGCTTTCTTT.

The J gene is TRBJ2-5, the V gene TRBV10-3; unclear D gene. Trimming cost V 0 bases and J 2 bases, with 10 bases left between them. The CDR3 loop spans 15 amino acids. Germline CDR1 is ENHRY and CDR2 is SYGVKD. The CDR3 region has the DNA TGTGCCATCAGTGAGTCTGGCGGAAAACAAGAGACCCAGTACTTC. This gives the protein CAISESGGKQETQYF.

The chain joins TRBV11-2 to TRBJ1-2, with D perhaps matching TRBD1 (6 bases). The CDR3 runs 16 residues. Germline V gene sequence: CDR1 SGHAT, CDR2 FQNNGV. V was pared by 4 bases and J by 1 base, with 16 bases between. The CDR3 loop is CASSYRDTRSNYGYTF. For the CDR3, the DNA is TGTGCCAGCAGCTACCGGGACACTCGAAGTAACTATGGCTACACCTTC.

This chain uses TRBV7-8 with TRBJ2-7, with D hard to call. V dropped 5 bases and J dropped 2 bases, with 13 bases sitting between them. From germline, CDR1 is SGHVS and CDR2 FQNEAQ. The CDR3 is 14 amino acids. As DNA, the CDR3 is TGTGCCAGCAGCCCCTCGCGGCGAGCCTACGAGCAGTACTTC. Translated: CASSPSRRAYEQYF.